This T cell receptor (beta chain) was identified during a study of blood T cell repertoires in COVID-19. Whole-study context: The samples span acute and convalescent COVID-19 from the United States, Italy and Spain. In each case, the material was cDNA or gDNA derived from T cells, B-cell-depleted T cells, or PBMCs.

Method: immunoSEQ multiplex PCR; TCRdb's copy keeps in-frame clones and lacks some. The sample consists of fewer than 100,000 clones, around 87% of them appearing once. The germline CDR1 and CDR2 sequences are SGHTA and FQGNSA. This CDR3 is 15 amino acids long. Losses at the gene ends were 5 bases for V and 4 bases for J; bases not matched to a gene: 10. The source is a human donor with acute or convalescent COVID-19. The donor label of this sample is uncertain. The chain joins TRBV7-2 to TRBJ1-2; 7 bases match TRBD1. Source material: peripheral blood. The CDR3 loop is CASSPTTGQAYGYTF. The CDR3 DNA follows: TGTGCCAGCAGCCCGACGACAGGGCAAGCCTATGGCTACACCTTC.